These T cell receptor beta chains were read from a single sample in a study of CD8+CD57+ T cells in acquired aplastic anemia. TCRdb itself ran the reads through MiXCR, one entry per CDR3 protein. The table has around 430,000 distinct CDR3 sequences, about a third seen once. Material: sorted CD4+, CD8+, or CD8+CD57+ T cells (not recorded which) from PBMCs. These receptors originate from a human donor with aplastic anemia. Each CDR3 is given with its conserved first and last residue. The D gene is left open where the match is weak. Size tells how often a clone was seen (once, few, many) or the class of an expanded clone, and some rows leave it out.

clone_size	v_call	d_call	j_call	cdr3_nt	cdr3_aa
-	TRBV2	TRBD1	TRBJ1-5	TGTGCCAGCAGTGAAGGCGGGACAGGGGCCAGCAATCAGCCCCAGCATTTT	CASSEGGTGASNQPQHF
many	TRBV7-8	-	TRBJ2-1	TGTGCCAGCACCGATAGGACAGCCCCGCCCTACAATGAGCAGTTCTTC	CASTDRTAPPYNEQFF
many	TRBV7-3	-	TRBJ2-5	TGTGCCAGCAGCTCAGGGTACCGGGAGACCCAGTACTTC	CASSSGYRETQYF
-	TRBV7-6	-	TRBJ2-1	TGTGCCAGCAGCTCCTCCCTGGAAAATGAGCAGTTCTTC	CASSSSLENEQFF
few	TRBV5-1	-	TRBJ1-3	TGCGCCAGCAGGATGATGGGCAGCTCTGGAAACACCATATATTTT	CASRMMGSSGNTIYF
many	TRBV10-1	TRBD2	TRBJ2-7	TGCGCCAGCAGTGCGGGAGGGTCCTTGTACGAGCAGTACTTC	CASSAGGSLYEQYF
-	TRBV7-2	-	TRBJ2-7	TGTGCCAGCAGCTTACCGGGATCCCTGAGCTACGAGCAGTACTTC	CASSLPGSLSYEQYF
-	TRBV24-1	TRBD1	TRBJ2-1	TGTGCCACCAGTGATCGAAGAACAGGGGGCTGGGCCTACAATGAGCAGTTCTTC	CATSDRRTGGWAYNEQFF
-	TRBV10-3	-	TRBJ1-3	TGTGCCAGCAGGGCAGCTAGCGGAAACACCATATATTTT	CASRAASGNTIYF
many	TRBV7-9	-	TRBJ2-5	TGTGCCAGCAGCTTAGCGGGAGTGGAGACCCAGTACTTC	CASSLAGVETQYF
few	TRBV2	TRBD1	TRBJ1-2	TGTGCCAGCAGTTGGTCCGGGACAGCGACCTATGGCTACACCTTC	CASSWSGTATYGYTF
once	TRBV7-2	TRBD1	TRBJ1-2	TGTGCCAGCAGCGCCGGGACAGCCGACACCTTC	CASSAGTADTF
many	TRBV19	-	TRBJ1-5	TGTGCCACCGGAGCGGCTTATAGCAATCAGCCCCAGCATTTT	CATGAAYSNQPQHF
once	TRBV15	TRBD1	TRBJ1-2	TGTGCCACCAGCAGGGACACAGGGGGCGCGTCTGGCTACACCTTC	CATSRDTGGASGYTF
once	TRBV30	TRBD1	TRBJ1-2	TGTGCCTGGAGGCCGGCGAGGGGGCATTCGGAAGGCTACACCTTC	CAWRPARGHSEGYTF
few	TRBV10-3	TRBD2	TRBJ2-1	TGTGCCATCAGTGGACTAGCGGGGACCTACAATGAGCAGTTCTTC	CAISGLAGTYNEQFF
many	TRBV11-2	TRBD1	TRBJ1-6	TGTGCCAGCAGCTTAACAGGGGACGCACCCCTCCACTTT	CASSLTGDAPLHF
few	TRBV5-6	TRBD1	TRBJ2-7	TGTGCCAGCAGCGGAAGACAGGGGTTAGCCTACGAGCAGTACTTC	CASSGRQGLAYEQYF
-	TRBV5-1	TRBD2	TRBJ2-1	TGCGCCAGCAGCTTCTCTAGCGGGGGCTACAATGAGCAGTTCTTC	CASSFSSGGYNEQFF
-	TRBV29-1	TRBD2	TRBJ2-1	TGCAGCGTTGAAGGGGCCGGACTAGCGGGGAGAGGGGATGAGCAGTTCTTC	CSVEGAGLAGRGDEQFF
few	TRBV27	-	TRBJ2-7	TGTGCCAGCAGTTTGAGGGGAGGCAGAGGGGTCTACGAGCAGTACTTC	CASSLRGGRGVYEQYF
many	TRBV12-3/TRBV12-4	TRBD1	TRBJ1-6	TGTGCCAGCAGTTTAGCAGGGGGCATCTCACCCCTCCACTTT	CASSLAGGISPLHF
many	TRBV20-1	-	TRBJ1-5	TGCAGTGCGCAGGGACAATCGGCTGGCCCCCAGCATTTT	CSAQGQSAGPQHF
-	TRBV6-1	-	TRBJ1-4	TGTGCCAGCAGCCGGGAGATTGCTGAAAAACTGTTTTTT	CASSREIAEKLFF
few	TRBV10-3	-	TRBJ1-4	TGTGCCAGCAGTCGGGGGTGGCCTAATGAAGAACTGTTTTTT	CASSRGWPNEELFF
-	TRBV19	-	TRBJ2-5	TGTGCCAGTAGTATCCCAGGCAGTGAAGAGACCCAGTACTTC	CASSIPGSEETQYF
many	TRBV19	TRBD1	TRBJ1-5	TGTGCCAGTAACGCGGACAGGGGCAATCAGCCCCAGCATTTT	CASNADRGNQPQHF
few	TRBV30	TRBD1	TRBJ1-2	TGTGCCTGGAGTGTAGGACAGGCCCCAGTTTGGGGCTACACCTTC	CAWSVGQAPVWGYTF